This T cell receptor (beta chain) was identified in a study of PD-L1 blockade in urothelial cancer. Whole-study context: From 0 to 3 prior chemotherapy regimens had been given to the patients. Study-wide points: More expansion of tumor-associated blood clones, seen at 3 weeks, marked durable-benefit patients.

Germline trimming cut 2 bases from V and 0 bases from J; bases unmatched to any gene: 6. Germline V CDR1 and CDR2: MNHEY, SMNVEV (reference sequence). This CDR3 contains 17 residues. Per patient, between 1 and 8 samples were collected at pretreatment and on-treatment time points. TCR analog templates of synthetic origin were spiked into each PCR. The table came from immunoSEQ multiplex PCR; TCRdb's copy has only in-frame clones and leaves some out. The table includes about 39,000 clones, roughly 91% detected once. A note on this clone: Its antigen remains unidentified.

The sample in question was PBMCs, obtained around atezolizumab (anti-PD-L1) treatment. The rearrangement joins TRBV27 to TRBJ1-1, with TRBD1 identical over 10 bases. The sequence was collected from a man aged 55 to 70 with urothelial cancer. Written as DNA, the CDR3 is TGTGCCAGCAGTTTACGACAGGGGGCTGAAGTGAACACTGAAGCTTTCTTT. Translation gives CASSLRQGAEVNTEAFF.